This entry features one T cell receptor beta chain sequence. Its antigen remains unidentified. CDR1 is MGHRA and CDR2 is YSYEKL in the germline V gene. Trimming took off 6 bases at V and 7 bases at J, with 16 bases between the two ends. This CDR3 has 14 amino acids. Researchers ran the PCR with 60 Vbeta and 13 Jbeta primers. Method: immunoSEQ multiplex PCR; TCRdb's copy keeps in-frame clones and lacks some. The sample carries about 150,000 clones, about three fifths recorded once. The data belong to a study of cytomegalovirus exposure and HLA in healthy donors. Findings and caveats of the study: As a later analysis showed, several of the most significant clusters appeared to be linked to common viral pathogens. Most TCRs appeared rarely, but some public TCRs recurred in many donors. Available immune exposure information covered CMV serostatus only.

The sequenced material came from PBMCs. The V and J genes are TRBV4-1 and TRBJ1-5; the D gene is possibly TRBD1 (5 bases). The clonotype comes from a woman aged 25-40 years in good health and CMV-seropositive. CDR3 DNA: TGCGCCAGCAGACGCCAGGGTATCGGCCAGCCCCAGCATTTT. This translates into CASRRQGIGQPQHF.